This TCR beta chain originates from a study of shared clonotypes between healthy human individuals. Study context: CD4 naive and memory got three plates each, CD8 naive two, CD8 memory one. Whole-study findings and limits: Blood was the only sampled material, and tissue repertoires likely differ. Relative to memory subsets, naive subsets generally showed larger estimated richness.

CD45RO-negative cells were positively selected for CCR7, leaving out terminally differentiated effector memory CD45RA+ cells. As to this clone: Its specificity is unknown. Other DNA sequences from this sample encode an identical CDR3 as well.

The CDR3 covers 13 residues. CDR1 is LNHDA and CDR2 is SQIVND in the germline V gene (reference sequence). Trimming shortened V by 3 bases and J by 6 bases, and 9 bases separated the two germline ends. Each replicate PCR on the sorted subsets used about 220 ng DNA (around 31,000 T cell genomes). Clones were read by immunoSEQ multiplex PCR, and TCRdb kept only the in-frame ones, dropping some. The sample carries about 2.1 million clones, about 93% recorded once. Sequences were obtained from naive CD8+ T cells from PBMCs. The receptor's source is a man aged 18-30 years in good health. Some clones in this sample may be carry-over from other donors' samples. This chain connects TRBV19 to TRBJ2-1; D gene ambiguous. DNA for the CDR3: TGTGCCAGTAGTATCATCGGCGGCAATGAGCAGTTCTTC. Its protein is CASSIIGGNEQFF.